A selection of T cell receptor beta chains follows, all from one sample in a study of beta chain features in type 1 diabetes. Produced via immunoSEQ multiplex PCR; TCRdb's table is partial and in-frame only. The table shows 310,000 or so clones, with 15% occurring only once. Sequencing was done on a sample of naive CD4+ T cells from blood. These receptors all come from a man between 18 and 29 years old with type 1 diabetes. Both conserved end residues are part of each CDR3. The D gene is left open where the match is weak. Clone sizes are given selectively: once, few, many, or a class where the clone is expanded.

d_gene | j_gene | abundance | v_gene | CDR3nt | CDR3aa
- | TRBJ1-5 | few | TRBV2 | TGTGCCAGCAGTAGCACAGGGAACAATCAGCCCCAGCATTTT | CASSSTGNNQPQHF
- | TRBJ2-5 | few | TRBV5-8 | TGTGCCAGCAGCTTGCCGCGGATAGAGACCCAGTACTTC | CASSLPRIETQYF
TRBD1 | TRBJ1-1 | few | TRBV25-1 | TGTGCCAGCAGTGAATGGTTAGGGGGCCACACTGAAGCTTTCTTT | CASSEWLGGHTEAFF
TRBD2 | TRBJ2-7 | - | TRBV4-2 | TGTGCCAGCAGCCAAGGGTTGACTAGCGGTAGAACCTACGAGCAGTACTTC | CASSQGLTSGRTYEQYF
TRBD2 | TRBJ2-1 | - | TRBV7-9 | TGTGCCAGCAGCTTACATAGCGGGGGAAACTACAATGAGCAGTTCTTC | CASSLHSGGNYNEQFF
- | TRBJ1-2 | few | TRBV7-2 | TGTGCCAGCAGCCTCGGGATGACCTATGGCTACACCTTC | CASSLGMTYGYTF
- | TRBJ2-7 | few | TRBV29-1 | TGCAGCGTTGAAGGTAGGGGCCAGAGGACCTACGAGCAGTACTTC | CSVEGRGQRTYEQYF
TRBD2 | TRBJ2-3 | - | TRBV13 | TGTGCCAGCAGAGAAGTAGCGGGGGTGAGGAGCACAGATACGCAGTATTTT | CASREVAGVRSTDTQYF
- | TRBJ2-7 | few | TRBV30 | TGTGCCTGGAGGGCAGGGCCTTCCTACGAGCAGTACTTC | CAWRAGPSYEQYF
- | TRBJ2-3 | - | TRBV6-1 | TGTGCCAGCATCTTCTCGGGGTTGGCAGATACGCAGTATTTT | CASIFSGLADTQYF
- | TRBJ2-7 | few | TRBV19 | TGTGCCAGTAGTGTTGACGGACTCCCCTACGAGCAGTACTTC | CASSVDGLPYEQYF
- | TRBJ1-2 | few | TRBV5-1 | TGCGCCAGCAGCTTCGAGGGAACTAGTGGCTACACCTTC | CASSFEGTSGYTF
TRBD1 | TRBJ2-7 | few | TRBV11-2 | TGTGCCAGCAGCCCCCGGACAGGGGATTGGCGCGAGCAGTACTTC | CASSPRTGDWREQYF
TRBD2 | TRBJ2-1 | - | TRBV4-1 | TGCGCCAGCAGCCAACCGACTAGCGGGAGGACCAATGAGCAGTTCTTC | CASSQPTSGRTNEQFF
- | TRBJ1-5 | - | TRBV11-2 | TGTGCCAGCAGCTCGACACAGAATCAGCCCCAGCATTTT | CASSSTQNQPQHF
- | TRBJ2-1 | - | TRBV7-2 | TGTGCCAGCAGCTTATCGGGTGGAAGCTCCTACAATGAGCAGTTCTTC | CASSLSGGSSYNEQFF
- | TRBJ2-7 | - | TRBV7-2 | TGTGCCAGCAGCTTAAATGAGGGCCCCGAGCAGTACTTC | CASSLNEGPEQYF
TRBD1 | TRBJ1-5 | few | TRBV27 | TGTGCCAGCAGTGCGGACAGGGCTCAGCCCCAGCATTTT | CASSADRAQPQHF
- | TRBJ2-5 | - | TRBV23-1 | TGCGCCAGCAGTCAATCTGCGAACAGGTCGGGAGAGACCCAGTACTTC | CASSQSANRSGETQYF
- | TRBJ2-1 | few | TRBV29-1 | TGCAGCGCTGTAGCGAGGGGAGGCTACAATGAGCAGTTCTTC | CSAVARGGYNEQFF
TRBD1 | TRBJ1-2 | few | TRBV5-1 | TGCGCCAGCAGCGGAAACGGACAGGGATTCATCGATGGCTACACCTTC | CASSGNGQGFIDGYTF
- | TRBJ1-5 | - | TRBV4-1 | TGCGCCAGCAGCCAAGAGCAGTACAATCAGCCCCAGCATTTT | CASSQEQYNQPQHF
- | TRBJ2-5 | few | TRBV11-2 | TGTGCCAGCAGCTTGTCCGGGAGAACACCCCAGTACTTC | CASSLSGRTPQYF
- | TRBJ2-1 | - | TRBV18 | TGTGCCAGCTCACCGAGGGATGAGCAGTTCTTC | CASSPRDEQFF
- | TRBJ1-4 | few | TRBV6-5 | TGTGCCAGCAGGGCGGGGATTAATGAAAAACTGTTTTTT | CASRAGINEKLFF
- | TRBJ1-2 | - | TRBV30 | TGTGCCTGGAGCCTACAAAGACAGGATGGCTACACCTTC | CAWSLQRQDGYTF
TRBD1 | TRBJ2-7 | - | TRBV25-1 | TGTGCCAGCAGGCGACAGGGGGCGCGAGAGCAGTACTTC | CASRRQGAREQYF
TRBD2 | TRBJ2-5 | few | TRBV25-1 | TGTGCCAGCAGTGGGGTAGCGGGGGTTGGGGAGACCCAGTACTTC | CASSGVAGVGETQYF
- | TRBJ1-4 | - | TRBV7-9 | TGTGCCCATCCCGAAGGGGATGAAAAACTGTTTTTT | CAHPEGDEKLFF
TRBD1 | TRBJ2-1 | - | TRBV5-1 | TGCGCCAGCAGCGTCGGACAGGGGTACAATGAGCAGTTCTTC | CASSVGQGYNEQFF
TRBD2 | TRBJ2-2 | few | TRBV5-4 | TGTGCCAGCAGGTGGGGGGGGGTGAACACCGGGGAGCTGTTTTTT | CASRWGGVNTGELFF
- | TRBJ2-7 | few | TRBV6-6 | TGTGCCAGCAGTTACGAGTACACAGGACGCCAGTACTTC | CASSYEYTGRQYF
- | TRBJ1-3 | - | TRBV9 | TGTGCCAGCAGCGCAGCAGGGTCCTCTGGAAACACCATATATTTT | CASSAAGSSGNTIYF
- | TRBJ2-1 | few | TRBV7-6 | TGTGCCAGCAGCCCTTGGGGCATCGGCAATGAGCAGTTCTTC | CASSPWGIGNEQFF
TRBD2 | TRBJ2-1 | - | TRBV11-2 | TGTGCCAGCAGCCCGACTAGCGGGGCCATCAGGGATGAGCAGTTCTTC | CASSPTSGAIRDEQFF
- | TRBJ2-3 | few | TRBV5-1 | TGCGCCAGCTTCAAGAGCGATACGCAGTATTTT | CASFKSDTQYF
- | TRBJ2-2 | - | TRBV5-1 | TGCGCCAGCAGCTTGGGGACAGTCACCGGGGAGCTGTTTTTT | CASSLGTVTGELFF
- | TRBJ1-1 | - | TRBV28 | TGTGCCAGCACTACTTCCGGGACTCGGACTGAAGCTTTCTTT | CASTTSGTRTEAFF
TRBD1 | TRBJ1-6 | - | TRBV2 | TGTGCCAGCAGTTCCAGGACAGGGAATTCACCCCTCCACTTT | CASSSRTGNSPLHF
TRBD2 | TRBJ2-3 | - | TRBV2 | TGTGCCAGCAGCGCTGGACTAGCGGGGCCAGGTACGCAGTATTTT | CASSAGLAGPGTQYF
- | TRBJ2-1 | few | TRBV6-6 | TGTGCCAGCAGTTACGGGCGGGGATACAATGAGCAGTTCTTC | CASSYGRGYNEQFF
- | TRBJ2-7 | - | TRBV7-2 | TGTGCCAGCAGCTCGGGGTTATCCGGGTACGAGCAGTACTTC | CASSSGLSGYEQYF
- | TRBJ2-7 | - | TRBV6-5 | TGTGCCAGCAGTTACTCCCTACCCTTAGTTACCTACGAGCAGTACTTC | CASSYSLPLVTYEQYF
- | TRBJ1-6 | - | TRBV9 | TGTGCCAGCAGCACTCGCCCTGGGGGGGTATGGTCCCCGTATAATTCACCCCTCCACTTT | CASSTRPGGVWSPYNSPLHF